What follows describes a single T cell receptor (beta chain). This CDR3 spans 15 amino acids. Germline CDR1 is KGHSH and CDR2 is LQKENI. The ends lost 2 bases at V and 5 bases at J; junction bases unmatched: 1. The entry originates in a study of control samples from healthy donors and cancer patients. Sequencing was performed with immunoSEQ multiplex PCR; in TCRdb, only in-frame clones are kept and a portion is missing. The data contain tens of thousands of clones, just under 90% of them singletons. Sequencing used PBMCs. The source of this sequence is a woman aged 40 to 55 with lung cancer. The chain couples TRBV18 to TRBJ1-6, with 9 bases that match TRBD1. The CDR3: CASSPGTGHNSPLHF. CDR3 DNA: TGTGCCAGCTCACCAGGGACAGGGCATAATTCACCCCTCCACTTT.